The 14 T cell receptor beta chains given below trace back to one sample, sequenced in a study of blood T cell repertoires in COVID-19 (TCRdb year 2020). Libraries were built with the immunoSEQ multiplex PCR assay. TCRdb obtained this table from immuneACCESS and retained in-frame rearrangements with V and J assigned. These tables miss some clones; where compared with another copy, unresolved V genes account for less than half of the shortfall, and the remainder is unexplained. This sample comprises roughly 400,000 clones, around nine tenths of them detected only once. Together, the top ten hold 10% of the sample. Material: PBMCs or T cells enriched from blood (not recorded which). The receptors originated from a woman aged 45-60 years who had recovered from COVID-19.

The chain is built from TRBV30 and TRBJ1-2; 7 nucleotides agree with TRBD1. CDR1 is GTSNPN, CDR2 SVGIG, per germline (reference sequence). J was trimmed by 3 bases and V by 5 bases; bases with no gene match: 3. The CDR3 length is 12 residues. The CDR3 DNA follows: TGTGCCTGGTATGACAGGGACTATGGCTACACCTTC. Translating gives CAWYDRDYGYTF.

The chain couples TRBV28 to TRBJ1-2; D possibly corresponds to TRBD1 (6 bases). Trimming removed 4 bases at V and 2 bases at J, with 11 bases between. Per the germline V gene, CDR1 is MDHEN and CDR2 is SYDVKM. The CDR3 extends over 14 amino acids. CDR3 in amino acids: CASSYHRANYGYTF. The CDR3 bases are TGTGCCAGCAGTTATCACAGGGCGAACTATGGCTACACCTTC.

The chain links TRBV9 to TRBJ2-1; D is unclear. The CDR3 sequence is 14 residues long. With 0 bases removed from V and 8 bases from J, the gap between germline ends came to 12 bases. The germline V gene has CDR1 SGDLS and CDR2 YYNGEE. DNA for the CDR3: TGTGCCAGCAGCGTAGGTACTACCTGGTATGAGCAGTTCTTC. Amino acids: CASSVGTTWYEQFF. The variable domain in full, completed from reference TRBV9 and TRBJ2-1, reads DSGVTQTPKHLITATGQRVTLRCSPRSGDLSVYWYQQSLDQGLQFLIQYYNGEERAKGNILERFSAQQFPDLHSELNLSSLELGDSALYFCASSVGTTWYEQFFGPGTRLTVL.

The chain joins TRBV5-8 to TRBJ1-2, with D possibly TRBD1 on 5 matching bases. Germline CDR1 and CDR2: SGHTS and YDEGEE. This CDR3 is 14 amino acids long. Trimming took off 0 bases at V and 8 bases at J, with 14 bases between the two ends. The CDR3 coding sequence is TGTGCCAGCAGCTTGGCTCCCCAGGGCGGCGGCTACACCTTC. As protein: CASSLAPQGGGYTF.

A remark on this clone: The same CDR3 can be traced to other DNA sequences in this sample. The chain joins TRBV12-3 or TRBV12-4 to TRBJ1-1, with a weak D call TRBD1 (5 bases). This CDR3 is 13 amino acids long. Trimming shortened V by 2 bases and J by 2 bases, and 6 bases separated the two germline ends. The CDR3 coding sequence is TGTGCCAGCAGTTTACAGGGCAACACTGAAGCTTTCTTT. It specifies CASSLQGNTEAFF.

This clone was counted between two and nine times. The chain couples TRBV7-2 to TRBJ1-5; no firm D call. V was pared by 2 bases and J by 5 bases, with 7 bases between. Germline V gives CDR1 SGHTA, CDR2 FQGNSA. The CDR3 has 13 residues. The CDR3 spells CASSLRRDQPQHF. DNA for the CDR3: TGTGCCAGCAGCTTACGTCGCGATCAGCCCCAGCATTTT.

The CDR3 here is CASSQERSRFYEQYF. DNA of the CDR3: TGCGCCAGCAGCCAAGAACGGAGCAGATTCTACGAGCAGTACTTC. The chain combines TRBV4-3 with TRBJ2-7, with D unresolved. Per germline, CDR1 LGHNA and CDR2 YSLEER. V shed 0 bases and J shed 3 bases, with 12 bases lying between them. The CDR3 sequence is 15 residues long.

This clone showed up just once. V gene TRBV25-1 combines with J gene TRBJ1-3; D is uncertain. Per the germline V gene, CDR1 is MGHDK and CDR2 is SYGVNS. Trimming shortened V by 1 base and J by 1 base, and 8 bases separated the two germline ends. The CDR3 spans 15 residues. The CDR3 sequence is CASSEWAGSGNTIYF. The CDR3 DNA sequence: TGTGCCAGCAGTGAATGGGCGGGATCTGGAAACACCATATATTTT.

This clone has just one count. The chain couples TRBV4-2 to TRBJ1-4; 7 nucleotides line up with TRBD1. This CDR3 region has 15 residues. In germline, CDR1 is LGHNA, CDR2 YNFKEQ. The ends lost 0 bases at V and 7 bases at J; junction bases unmatched: 5. The CDR3 is CASSQDTGDGEKLFF. The CDR3 DNA reads as TGTGCCAGCAGCCAAGATACAGGGGATGGTGAAAAACTGTTTTTT.

Details on this clone: A much larger clone sits a single nucleotide away, making a read error possible. This chain links TRBV30 with TRBJ1-6, with TRBD1 as a possible D gene (5 bases). The germline V and J ends were trimmed by 0 bases and 9 bases, with 9 bases remaining between them. CDR3 length: 13 amino acids. The germline V gene has CDR1 GTSNPN and CDR2 SVGIG (reference sequence). In DNA, the CDR3 is TGTGCCTGGAGTGTACAGGATATTTCACCCCTCCACTTT. This translates into CAWSVQDISPLHF.

V usage is TRBV6-5 and J usage is TRBJ1-1, with D unclear. In germline, CDR1 is MNHEY, CDR2 SVGAGI. Trimming shortened V by 1 base and J by 0 bases, and 12 bases separated the two germline ends. CDR3 length: 16 residues. DNA for the CDR3: TGTGCCAGCAGTTACTATGGTGAGGGAGTGAACACTGAAGCTTTCTTT. It codes for CASSYYGEGVNTEAFF.

The chain joins TRBV28 to TRBJ1-5; D might be TRBD1 (5 bases). Germline values: CDR1 MDHEN, CDR2 SYDVKM. This CDR3 has 17 amino acids. V lost 2 bases and J lost 4, with 18 bases in between. The CDR3 reads CASSLGAGLLPNQPQHF. The CDR3 DNA sequence: TGTGCCAGCAGTTTAGGGGCCGGGCTCCTTCCAAATCAGCCCCAGCATTTT.

The chain links TRBV7-8 to TRBJ2-1; TRBD2 is a possible D gene (5 bases). Trimming stripped 5 bases from V and 12 bases from J, with 20 bases between. The CDR3 runs to 14 residues. Germline lookup yields CDR1 SGHVS and CDR2 FQNEAQ. Here the CDR3 DNA reads TGTGCCAGCAGCCCCCGTTCGCCCTCCGGGGTGCAGTTCTTC. Its translation is CASSPRSPSGVQFF.

As DNA, the CDR3 is TGTGCCAGCAGATTGGGGGGGCGCCCCTACGAGCAGTACTTC. Protein product: CASRLGGRPYEQYF. V gene TRBV27 combines with J gene TRBJ2-7; D is perhaps TRBD2 (7 bases). Germline V lookup: CDR1 MNHEY, CDR2 SMNVEV (reference sequence). The CDR3 is 14 residues long. V was trimmed by 6 bases and J by 2 bases, leaving 14 bases between them.